This paragraph covers one T cell receptor beta chain sequence. CDR3 length: 15 residues. Trimming at V came to 7 bases and at J to 2 bases, leaving 7 bases not matched to a gene. Germline CDR1 reads MDHEN; CDR2 reads SYDVKM. The data originate from a study of T cell responses to AZD1222 COVID-19 vaccine. The repertoire was sequenced with immunoSEQ multiplex PCR; TCRdb's copy has only in-frame clones and lacks some. The table includes 150,000 to 200,000 clones, almost 95% detected once. The chain combines TRBV28 with TRBJ2-3, with 9 bases identical to TRBD1. The input for sequencing was peripheral blood, taken on day 0 of AZD1222 vaccination. The receptor was derived from an adult in good health. DNA for the CDR3: TGTGCCAGCAAGGGGGGGACAGGGCACACAGATACGCAGTATTTT. Its translation is CASKGGTGHTDTQYF.